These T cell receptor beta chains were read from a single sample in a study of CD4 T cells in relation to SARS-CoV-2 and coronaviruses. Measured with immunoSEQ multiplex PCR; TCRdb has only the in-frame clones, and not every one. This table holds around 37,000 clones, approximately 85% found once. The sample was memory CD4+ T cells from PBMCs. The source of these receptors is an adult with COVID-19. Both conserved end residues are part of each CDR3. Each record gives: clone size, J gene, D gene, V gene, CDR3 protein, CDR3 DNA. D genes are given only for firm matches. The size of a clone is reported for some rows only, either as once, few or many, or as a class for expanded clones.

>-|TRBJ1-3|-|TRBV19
CASSMAWGADTIYF
TGTGCCAGTAGTATGGCTTGGGGAGCAGACACCATATATTTT
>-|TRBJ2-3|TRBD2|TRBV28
CASSLPSTGLVTQYF
TGTGCCAGCAGTTTGCCCTCCACGGGACTAGTAACGCAGTATTTT
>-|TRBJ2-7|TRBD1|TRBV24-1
CATSDPGTGIYEQYF
TGTGCCACCAGTGATCCCGGGACAGGGATTTACGAGCAGTACTTC
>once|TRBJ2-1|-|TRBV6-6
CASSPWTSYNEQFF
TGTGCCAGCAGTCCCTGGACAAGCTACAATGAGCAGTTCTTC
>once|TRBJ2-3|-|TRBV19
CASSIDSASAVLDTQYF
TGTGCCAGTAGTATAGATTCGGCTAGCGCGGTGCTGGATACGCAGTATTTT
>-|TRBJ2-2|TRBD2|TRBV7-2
CASSPTGLAGTGELFF
TGTGCCAGCAGCCCCACGGGACTAGCTGGAACCGGGGAGCTGTTTTTT
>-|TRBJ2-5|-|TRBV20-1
CSASEAETQYF
TGCAGTGCTAGTGAAGCAGAGACCCAGTACTTC
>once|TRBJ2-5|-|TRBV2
CASSPIPQETQYF
TGTGCCAGCAGCCCCATCCCTCAAGAGACCCAGTACTTC
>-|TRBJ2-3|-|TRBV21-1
CASSRIDRGVTDTQYF
TGTGCCAGCAGCAGGATCGACAGGGGCGTTACAGATACGCAGTATTTT
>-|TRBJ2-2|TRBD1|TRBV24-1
CATSDLDGQGNTGELFF
TGTGCCACCAGTGATTTGGACGGACAGGGGAACACCGGGGAGCTGTTTTTT
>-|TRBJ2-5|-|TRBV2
CASHTDVQETQYF
TGTGCCAGCCACACAGATGTCCAAGAGACCCAGTACTTC
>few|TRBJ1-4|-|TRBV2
CASSEALRNEKLFF
TGTGCCAGCAGTGAAGCGCTGAGGAATGAAAAACTGTTTTTT
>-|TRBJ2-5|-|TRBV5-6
CASSWQETQYF
TGTGCCAGCAGCTGGCAAGAGACCCAGTACTTC
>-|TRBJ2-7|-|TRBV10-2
CASSATPGSSYEQYF
TGCGCCAGCAGTGCGACACCCGGGAGCTCCTACGAGCAGTACTTC
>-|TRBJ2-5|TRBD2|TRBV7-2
CASSRGLESVETQYF
TGTGCCAGCAGCAGAGGACTAGAGAGCGTTGAGACCCAGTACTTC
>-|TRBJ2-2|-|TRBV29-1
CSVEDGGRTGDAGELFF
TGCAGCGTTGAAGATGGGGGCAGGACGGGAGACGCCGGGGAGCTGTTTTTT
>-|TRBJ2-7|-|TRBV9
CASSVDLRARDYEQYF
TGTGCCAGCAGCGTAGATCTTAGGGCAAGGGATTACGAGCAGTACTTC
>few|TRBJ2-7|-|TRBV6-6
CASSAGQFYEQYF
TGTGCCAGCAGTGCGGGACAGTTCTACGAGCAGTACTTC
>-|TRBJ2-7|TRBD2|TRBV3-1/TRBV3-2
CASSQAPGGGTRAREQYF
TGTGCCAGCAGCCAAGCACCTGGGGGAGGGACTAGGGCTAGAGAGCAGTACTTC
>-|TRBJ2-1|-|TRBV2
CASSEVLGNYNEQFF
TGTGCCAGCAGTGAAGTGTTAGGGAACTACAATGAGCAGTTCTTC
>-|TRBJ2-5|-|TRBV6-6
CASSYSRGGETQYF
TGTGCCAGCAGTTACTCAAGGGGTGGAGAGACCCAGTACTTC
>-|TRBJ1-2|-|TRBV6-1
CASSEMGASPYGYTF
TGTGCCAGCAGTGAAATGGGGGCGAGCCCCTATGGCTACACCTTC
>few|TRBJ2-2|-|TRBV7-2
CASSERLVPPGELFF
TGTGCCAGCAGCGAGCGACTAGTCCCCCCCGGGGAGCTGTTTTTT
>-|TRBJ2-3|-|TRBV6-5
CASILDFTDTQYF
TGTGCCAGCATATTAGATTTCACAGATACGCAGTATTTT
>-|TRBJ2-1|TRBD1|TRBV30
CAWSVPRTGRSYNEQFF
TGTGCCTGGAGTGTACCTAGGACAGGCCGCTCCTACAATGAGCAGTTCTTC
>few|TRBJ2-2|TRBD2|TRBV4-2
CASSATSGGADTGELFF
TGTGCCAGCAGCGCTACTAGCGGGGGGGCTGACACCGGGGAGCTGTTTTTT
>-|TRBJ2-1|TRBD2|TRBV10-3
CAMGGYNEQFF
TGTGCCATGGGGGGGTACAATGAGCAGTTCTTC
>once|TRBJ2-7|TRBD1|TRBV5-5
CASSLAPGQPYEQYF
TGTGCCAGCAGCTTGGCCCCGGGACAGCCCTACGAGCAGTACTTC
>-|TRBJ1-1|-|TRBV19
CASSMLPGRGNTEAFF
TGTGCCAGTAGTATGTTACCGGGCAGGGGGAACACTGAAGCTTTCTTT
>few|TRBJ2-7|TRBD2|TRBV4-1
CASSQLGLAGVKQYF
TGCGCCAGCAGCCAGTTGGGACTAGCGGGAGTCAAGCAGTACTTC
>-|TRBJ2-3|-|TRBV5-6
CASSIKNFLGQYF
TGTGCCAGCAGCATTAAGAATTTCTTAGGGCAGTATTTT
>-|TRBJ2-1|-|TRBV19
CASSRKQSSYNEQFF
TGTGCCAGTAGTAGGAAACAGAGCTCCTACAATGAGCAGTTCTTC
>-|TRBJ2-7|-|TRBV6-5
CASRLAAGDEQYF
TGTGCCAGCAGGCTCGCAGCGGGTGACGAGCAGTACTTC